This TCR beta chain was captured by sequencing in a study of T cells in Graves' hyperthyroidism and ophthalmopathy. The CDR3 regions of TCR beta were amplified from RNA transcripts. First-round RT-PCR with HTBI primers amplified the TCR CDR3 region. TCRdb re-analysed the multiplex PCR reads in MiXCR, keeping a single row per CDR3 protein. The table records 700,000 or so distinct CDR3 sequences, more than 14% of them present only once. Germline trimming cut 3 bases from V and 4 bases from J; bases unmatched to any gene: 5. CDR3 length: 15 residues. Germline CDR1 and CDR2: MNHEY and SMNVEV (reference sequence).

The source is a woman in her forties or fifties with Graves' ophthalmopathy. J is TRBJ2-1 and V is TRBV27; 8 bases agree with TRBD1. The sample comprised blood. Written as DNA, the CDR3 is TGTGCCAGCAGTTTTTGGACAGGGACGTACAATGAGCAGTTCTTC. Its protein product is CASSFWTGTYNEQFF.